This T cell receptor beta chain is drawn from a study of a mutant IDH1 vaccine in newly diagnosed glioma. Whole-study context: Across weeks 1, 3, 5, 7, 11, 15, 19 and 23, patients received a vaccination each time, eight in all. Vaccination followed radiotherapy alone by 4-6 weeks, or accompanied temozolomide cycles.

The table came from immunoSEQ multiplex PCR; TCRdb's copy has only in-frame clones and leaves some out. The sample records roughly 51,000 clones, 82% being singletons. This CDR3 is 18 amino acids long. Germline CDR1 reads KGHSH; CDR2 reads LQKENI. Germline trimming cut 3 bases from V and 5 bases from J; bases unmatched to any gene: 13. As for time point: week 5, during vaccination. Alongside topical imiquimod, each dose of vaccine comprised 300 ug of mutant IDH1 20-mer peptide. Details on this clone: The antigen is not known.

Sample: PBMCs, taken from a glioma patient whose treatment included an IDH1 peptide vaccine. V usage is TRBV18 and J usage is TRBJ2-5, with 12 bases matching TRBD2. The source of this sequence is a woman aged 18-30 years with glioma. Some clones in this sample may be carry-over from other donors' samples. The CDR3 DNA reads as TGTGCCAGCTCACCGAATCTCCCGACTAGCGGGAGTGTCGAGACCCAGTACTTC. Residues: CASSPNLPTSGSVETQYF.